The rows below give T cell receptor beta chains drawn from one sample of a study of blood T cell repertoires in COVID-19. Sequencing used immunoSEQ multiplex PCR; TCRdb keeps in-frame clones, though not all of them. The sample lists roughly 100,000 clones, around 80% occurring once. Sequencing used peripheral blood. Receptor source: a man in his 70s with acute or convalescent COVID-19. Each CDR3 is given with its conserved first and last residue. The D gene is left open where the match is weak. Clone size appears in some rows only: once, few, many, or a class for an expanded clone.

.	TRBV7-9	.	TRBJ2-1	TGTGCCAGCAGCTTATCCGTAGGGGGTTTTGAGGCCAATGAGCAGTTCTTC	CASSLSVGGFEANEQFF
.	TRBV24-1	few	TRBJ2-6	TGTGCCACCAGTGATAGTGGCAGGGGCTCTGGGGCCAACGTCCTGACTTTC	CATSDSGRGSGANVLTF
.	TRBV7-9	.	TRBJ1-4	TGTGCCAGCAGCTTAGGGGAAACCTGGGAGGAAAAACTGTTTTTT	CASSLGETWEEKLFF
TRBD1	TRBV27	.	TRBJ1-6	TGTGCCAGCAGTTTATTCCCGGGACAGGGAGTGAATTCACCCCTCCACTTT	CASSLFPGQGVNSPLHF
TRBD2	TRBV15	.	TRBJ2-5	TGTGCCACCAGCAGAGAGACTAGCGGGAAGGAGGTAGAGACCCAGTACTTC	CATSRETSGKEVETQYF
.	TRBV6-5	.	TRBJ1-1	TGTGCCAGCAGTTACGCGCCGGGTCGGGGTGAAGCTTTCTTT	CASSYAPGRGEAFF
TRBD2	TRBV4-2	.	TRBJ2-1	TGTGCCAGCAGCCAAGATCCCCAACTAGCGGGGGGGCAACATGAGCAGTTCTTC	CASSQDPQLAGGQHEQFF
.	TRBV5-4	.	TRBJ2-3	TGTGCCTGGGGGACTCAAGCGGGAGATACGCAGTATTTT	CAWGTQAGDTQYF
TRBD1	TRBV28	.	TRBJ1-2	TGTGCCAGCAGTTCTTTTGGACAGGGGAACTATGGCTACACCTTC	CASSSFGQGNYGYTF
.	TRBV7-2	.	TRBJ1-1	TGTGCCAGCAGCTGGGAACAGGACACGAACACTGAAGCTTTCTTT	CASSWEQDTNTEAFF
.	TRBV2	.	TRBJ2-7	TGTGCCAGCAGAATAGACAGGTGGACAGTCGAGCAGTACTTC	CASRIDRWTVEQYF
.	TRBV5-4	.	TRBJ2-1	TGTGCCAGCAGCTCGAGGAGAGAGGAGGGAAATGAGCAGTTCTTC	CASSSRREEGNEQFF
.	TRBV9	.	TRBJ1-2	TGTGCCAGCAGCGCCCCAGGGGTCCCCTATGGCTACACCTTC	CASSAPGVPYGYTF
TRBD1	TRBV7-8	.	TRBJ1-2	TGTGCCAGCAGCTTAGCGACAGGGGGGACCTATGGCTACACCTTC	CASSLATGGTYGYTF
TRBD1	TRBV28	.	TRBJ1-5	TGTGCCAGCAGTTTGACAGGGGGTGGACAGCCCCAGCATTTT	CASSLTGGGQPQHF
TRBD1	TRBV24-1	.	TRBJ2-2	TGTGCCACCCGGCAGGGGGCGGGCACCGGGGAGCTGTTTTTT	CATRQGAGTGELFF
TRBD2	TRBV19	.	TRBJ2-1	TGTGCCAGTAAAGGGACTAGCGGGGGGTTACCATACTACAATGAGCAGTTCTTC	CASKGTSGGLPYYNEQFF
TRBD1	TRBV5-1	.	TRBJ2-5	TGCGCCAGCAGCCTCCAACTAGACAGGGGAGAGACCCAGTACTTC	CASSLQLDRGETQYF
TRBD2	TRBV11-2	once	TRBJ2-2	TGTGCCAGCACCCAAGCGGGAGCGATTGGCGGGGAGCTGTTTTTT	CASTQAGAIGGELFF
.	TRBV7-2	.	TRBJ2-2	TGTGCCAGCAGCTTAGGGCTAGCGAACGGGGAGCTGTTTTTT	CASSLGLANGELFF
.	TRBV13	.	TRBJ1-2	TGTGCCAGCAGCGCCCGACTTCACAGGGTTAACTCAACCACGGGCTATGGCTACACCTTC	CASSARLHRVNSTTGYGYTF
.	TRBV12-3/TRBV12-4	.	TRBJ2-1	TGTGCCAGCAGTTTATGGAGGGGCAGTGAGCAGTTCTTC	CASSLWRGSEQFF
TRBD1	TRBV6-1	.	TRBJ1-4	TGTGCCAGCAGTGACGGGGGCAGGGGGCAAGAGGGACTGTTTTTT	CASSDGGRGQEGLFF
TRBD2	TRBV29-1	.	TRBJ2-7	TGCAGCGTCTCCTGGACTAGCGGGATCTACGAGCAGTACTTC	CSVSWTSGIYEQYF
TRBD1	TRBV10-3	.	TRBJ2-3	TGTGCCATCAGGCGGGACAGGGCCACAGATACGCAGTATTTT	CAIRRDRATDTQYF
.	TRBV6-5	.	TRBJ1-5	TGTGCCAGCAAAGGGCAGGGCGTTAGCCAGCCCCAGCATTTT	CASKGQGVSQPQHF
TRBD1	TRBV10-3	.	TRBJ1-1	TGTGCCATCACCGAGGGGGCAGGCCGAGGGGTCGCTGAAGCTTTCTTT	CAITEGAGRGVAEAFF
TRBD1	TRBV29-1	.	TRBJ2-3	TGCAGCGTTGAATCCCAGGGGGTCACAGATACGCAGTATTTT	CSVESQGVTDTQYF
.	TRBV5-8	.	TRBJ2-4	TGTGCCAGCAGCTTGAGGGGGATTGAAAACATTCAGTACTTC	CASSLRGIENIQYF
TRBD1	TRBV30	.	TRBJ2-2	TGTGCCTGGTCACAGGGGAGTCCCGGGGAGCTGTTTTTT	CAWSQGSPGELFF
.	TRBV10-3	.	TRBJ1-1	TGTGCCATCGCCTTAGGGGATGAAACTGAAGCTTTCTTT	CAIALGDETEAFF
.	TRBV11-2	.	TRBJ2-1	TGTGCCAGCAGCTTACAGGGGGCGGGAGACTACAATGAGCAGTTCTTC	CASSLQGAGDYNEQFF
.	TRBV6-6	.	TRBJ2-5	TGTGCCAGCAGAAGAGGTCCCCAAGAGACCCAGTACTTC	CASRRGPQETQYF
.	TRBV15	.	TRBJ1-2	TGTGCCACCAGCGTACAAGCCCCGGTGAGAGGTGGCTACACCTTC	CATSVQAPVRGGYTF
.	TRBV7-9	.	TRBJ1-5	TGTGCCAGCAGCTCAAATCAGGGCCATCAGCCCCAGCATTTT	CASSSNQGHQPQHF
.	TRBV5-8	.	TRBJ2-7	TGTGCCAGCAGCTTGGGGGGGCCAGGGTACGAGCAGTACTTC	CASSLGGPGYEQYF
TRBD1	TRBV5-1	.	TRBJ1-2	TGCGCCAGCAGCCTCGGGACAGGGCGACTGGATGGCTACACCTTC	CASSLGTGRLDGYTF
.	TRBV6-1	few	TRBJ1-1	TGTGCCAGCAGTGAAAGCATGGGGGGGAACACTGAAGCTTTCTTT	CASSESMGGNTEAFF
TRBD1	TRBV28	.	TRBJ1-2	TGTGCCAGCAGTTTAACGGGGACAGGGCAGAACTATGGCTACACCTTC	CASSLTGTGQNYGYTF
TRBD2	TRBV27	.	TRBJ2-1	TGTGCCAGCAGTTTAGCGGGAGTAGGGGACAATGAGCAGTTCTTC	CASSLAGVGDNEQFF
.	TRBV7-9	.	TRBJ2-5	TGTGCCAGCAGCCCTCCCAGGGAGGCCTCCGGGACCCAGTACTTC	CASSPPREASGTQYF
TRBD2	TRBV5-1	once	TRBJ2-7	TGCGCCAGCATGGGGGGGTCAGGGAGCTCCTACGAGCAGTACTTC	CASMGGSGSSYEQYF
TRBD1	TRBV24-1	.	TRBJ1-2	TGTGCCACCAGCCACCCACAGGGGGCTGGGTATGGCTACACCTTC	CATSHPQGAGYGYTF